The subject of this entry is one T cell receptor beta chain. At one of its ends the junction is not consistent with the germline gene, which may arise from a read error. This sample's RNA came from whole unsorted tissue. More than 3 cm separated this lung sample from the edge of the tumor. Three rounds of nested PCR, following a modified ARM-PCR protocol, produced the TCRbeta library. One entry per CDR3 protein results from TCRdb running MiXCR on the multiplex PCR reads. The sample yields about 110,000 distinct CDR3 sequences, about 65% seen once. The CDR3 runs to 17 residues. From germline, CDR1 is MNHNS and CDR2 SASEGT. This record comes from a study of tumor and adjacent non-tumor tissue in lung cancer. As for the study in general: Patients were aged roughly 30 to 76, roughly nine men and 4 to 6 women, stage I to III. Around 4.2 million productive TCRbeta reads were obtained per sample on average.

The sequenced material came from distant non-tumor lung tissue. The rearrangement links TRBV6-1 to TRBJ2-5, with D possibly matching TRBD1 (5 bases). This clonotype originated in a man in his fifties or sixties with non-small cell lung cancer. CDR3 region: CACSKRTRGGFGETQYF. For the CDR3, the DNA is TGTGCCTGCAGTAAAAGGACAAGGGGCGGCTTCGGGGAGACCCAGTACTTC.